The 7 T cell receptor beta chains listed next were all sequenced from one sample in a study of CD8+CD57+ T cells in acquired aplastic anemia. Patients included in sequencing had previously demonstrated CD8+CD57+ cell expansion by flow cytometry. Genomic DNA templated the TCR beta VDJ and CDR3 profiling. A single record per CDR3 protein comes from TCRdb applying MiXCR to the reads. The sample has more than 150,000 distinct CDR3 sequences; less than 60% are singletons. Sequenced: sorted CD4+, CD8+, or CD8+CD57+ T cells (not recorded which) from PBMCs. The receptors derive from a human donor with aplastic anemia.

V is TRBV5-4 and J is TRBJ1-6, with TRBD1 identical over 7 bases. The CDR3 totals 14 residues. The J segment lost 6 bases and the V segment lost 5 bases, leaving 5 bases of the junction unmatched. Germline V gives CDR1 SGHNT, CDR2 YYREEE (reference sequence). CDR3 nucleotide sequence: TGTGCCAGCAGTCCGGGACAGCTTAATTCACCCCTCCACTTT. This codes for CASSPGQLNSPLHF.

The V gene is TRBV11-2, the J gene TRBJ2-1, with D unclear. The CDR3 loop spans 16 amino acids. Deletions cut 2 bases from V and 4 bases from J, with 15 bases between. CDR1 SGHAT and CDR2 FQNNGV come from the germline V gene. The CDR3 DNA is TGTGCCAGCAGCTTATCTCCGCGGTCCAATTACAATGAGCAGTTCTTC. Protein sequence: CASSLSPRSNYNEQFF.

The table lists this clonotype with a few counts. J is TRBJ2-1 and V is TRBV10-3; D tentatively fits TRBD1 or TRBD2 (5 bases each). CDR1 is ENHRY and CDR2 is SYGVKD in the germline V gene. V gave up 8 bases and J gave up 9 bases, with 14 bases separating them. The CDR3 has 12 amino acids. CDR3: CAILTGRGEQFF. The CDR3 DNA reads as TGTGCCATCCTGACGGGAAGGGGTGAGCAGTTCTTC.

This clonotype appeared a few times. The J gene is TRBJ1-2, the V gene TRBV2; 9 bases line up with TRBD1. This CDR3 has 14 amino acids. J lost 4 bases, V lost 6 bases, and 6 bases had no gene match. Germline CDR1 and CDR2: SNHLY and FYNNEI. The CDR3 DNA sequence: TGTGCCAGCAGGGTGGGACAGGGCCCCTATGGCTACACCTTC. Amino acid sequence: CASRVGQGPYGYTF.

The rearrangement joins TRBV10-3 to TRBJ1-2, with 9 positions matching TRBD1. After removal of 0 bases from V and 4 bases from J, the junction contained 9 bases not matched to a gene. Germline assignment: CDR1 ENHRY and CDR2 SYGVKD. CDR3 length: 17 amino acids. The CDR3 here is CAISESGDRVTGYGYTF. CDR3 sequence (DNA): TGTGCCATCAGTGAGTCTGGGGACAGGGTTACGGGCTATGGCTACACCTTC.

Regarding this clonotype: It is likely a read error, because the conserved phenylalanine at the end of the CDR3 is missing. This rearrangement joins TRBV6-1 to TRBJ1-6; no firm D call. CDR3 size: 13 residues. The V end lost 4 bases, the J end lost 10 bases, and 11 bases lay between the germline ends. From germline, CDR1 is MNHNS and CDR2 SASEGT. CDR3 loop: CASSASSHSPLHL. CDR3 coding DNA: TGTGCCAGCAGTGCCAGTTCCCACTCACCCCTCCACTTG.

V gene TRBV19 combines with J gene TRBJ1-1; tentative D call: TRBD1 (6 bases). In germline, CDR1 is LNHDA, CDR2 SQIVND (reference sequence). V was trimmed by 1 base and J by 8 bases, leaving 14 bases between them. This CDR3 region has 14 residues. The CDR3 nucleotides read TGTGCCAGTAGTATAGGGTTCGGAGGGACAGAAGCTTTCTTT. The encoded protein is CASSIGFGGTEAFF. Full variable domain (outside the CDR3, taken from reference TRBV19 and TRBJ1-1): DGGITQSPKYLFRKEGQNVTLSCEQNLNHDAMYWYRQDPGQGLRLIYYSQIVNDFQKGDIAEGYSVSREKKESFPLTVTSAQKNPTAFYLCASSIGFGGTEAFFGQGTRLTVV.